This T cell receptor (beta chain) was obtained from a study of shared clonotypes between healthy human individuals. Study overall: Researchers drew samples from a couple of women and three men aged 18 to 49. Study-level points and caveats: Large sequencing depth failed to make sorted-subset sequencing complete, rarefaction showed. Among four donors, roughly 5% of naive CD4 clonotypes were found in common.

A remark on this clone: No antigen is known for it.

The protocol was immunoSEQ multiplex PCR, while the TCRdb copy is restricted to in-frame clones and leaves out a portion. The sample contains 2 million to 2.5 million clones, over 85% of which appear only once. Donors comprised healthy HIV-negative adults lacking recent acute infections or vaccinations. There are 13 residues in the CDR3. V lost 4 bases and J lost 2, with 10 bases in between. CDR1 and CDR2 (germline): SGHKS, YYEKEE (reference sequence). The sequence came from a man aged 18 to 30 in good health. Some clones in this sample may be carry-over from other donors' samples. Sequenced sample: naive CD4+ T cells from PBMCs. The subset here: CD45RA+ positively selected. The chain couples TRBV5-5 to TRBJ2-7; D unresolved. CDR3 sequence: CASSPVVPYEQYF. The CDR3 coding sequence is TGTGCCAGCAGCCCCGTGGTCCCCTACGAGCAGTACTTC.